These 7 T cell receptor beta chains came from one sample sequenced in a study of shared clonotypes between healthy human individuals. The data were produced by immunoSEQ multiplex PCR, yet TCRdb's version contains in-frame clones alone and is incomplete. The table records approximately 2.4 million clones, approximately 96% of them present only once. The sample consisted of naive CD4+ T cells sorted from blood. Indicated subset: CD45RA+ positively selected. Receptors were obtained from a man aged 18-30 years in good health.

The chain recombines TRBV10-1 with TRBJ2-7; TRBD2 matches at 14 bases. This CDR3 spans 15 amino acids. The V segment lost 3 bases and the J segment 10 bases; nucleotides outside the gene matches: 8. The germline gives CDR1 WNHNN, CDR2 SYGVQD (reference sequence). The CDR3 DNA is TGCGCCAGCAGTGAATCGGGACTAGCGGGGGACCCACAGTACTTC. Protein: CASSESGLAGDPQYF.

The chain carries TRBV6-1 and TRBJ2-7; D may be TRBD1 (6 bases). CDR3 length: 15 amino acids. CDR1 and CDR2 from the germline V gene are MNHNS and SASEGT. Trimming took 6 bases from V and 5 from J, leaving 20 bases between them. CDR3 DNA: TGTGCCAGCAGAGTTACAGGGTACTTTTTCCACGAGCAGTACTTC. Protein: CASRVTGYFFHEQYF.

J is TRBJ1-1 and V is TRBV7-9, with D perhaps TRBD1 (5 bases). The CDR3 runs to 14 residues. The germline V gene has CDR1 SEHNR and CDR2 FQNEAQ (reference sequence). The V end was cut by 7 bases, the J end by 5 bases, with 17 bases between. CDR3 protein: CASTIGEVRTEAFF. The CDR3 DNA reads TGTGCCAGCACCATAGGGGAAGTGAGGACTGAAGCTTTCTTT. Complete variable domain (other parts from reference TRBV7-9 and TRBJ1-1): DTGVSQNPRHKITKRGQNVTFRCDPISEHNRLYWYRQTLGQGPEFLTYFQNEAQLEKSRLLSDRFSAERPKGSFSTLEIQRTEQGDSAMYLCASTIGEVRTEAFFGQGTRLTVV.

This chain connects TRBV6-1 to TRBJ1-5; D might be TRBD1 (5 bases). This CDR3 has 15 amino acids. The V and J ends lost 1 base and 7 bases respectively, with 14 bases between them. Germline V gives CDR1 MNHNS, CDR2 SASEGT. The CDR3 here is CASSEVEGPGQPQHF. The CDR3 DNA follows: TGTGCCAGCAGTGAAGTGGAGGGGCCTGGCCAGCCCCAGCATTTT.

This chain joins TRBV6-6 and TRBJ2-3; D is uncertain. The germline CDR1 and CDR2 sequences are MNHNY and SVGAGI (reference sequence). This CDR3 has 13 amino acids. The V end was cut by 6 bases, the J end by 4 bases, with 11 bases between. Here the CDR3 DNA reads TGTGCCAGCAGCGAAAGAACCTCAGATACGCAGTATTTT. This codes for CASSERTSDTQYF.

This rearrangement joins TRBV7-9 to TRBJ1-1, with D possibly TRBD1 on 5 matching bases. V was cut by 5 bases and J by 5 bases, with 12 bases left in between. There are 13 residues in the CDR3. Germline V lookup: CDR1 SEHNR, CDR2 FQNEAQ (reference sequence). The DNA for the CDR3 is TGTGCCAGCAGCGGGGAGGGGTGGACTGAAGCTTTCTTT. Amino acid sequence: CASSGEGWTEAFF.

The V call is TRBV4-1, the J call TRBJ1-4; tentative D call: TRBD1 (5 bases). The CDR3 runs 16 residues. In germline, CDR1 is MGHRA, CDR2 YSYEKL. Trimming took off 1 base at V and 4 bases at J, with 13 bases between the two ends. The CDR3 DNA reads TGCGCCAGCAGCCAAGGTGGGGCAGGGATTAATGAAAAACTGTTTTTT. Translation: CASSQGGAGINEKLFF.